This T cell receptor (beta chain) was sequenced in a study of cytomegalovirus exposure and HLA in healthy donors listed by TCRdb under 2017. Study-wide context: In an earlier analysis of under 600 of the donors, 250 to 350 Gb of sequence data and some 120 million unique TCR beta sequences from about 179 million T cells were reported. Roughly 300 gigabases of sequencing data and around 90 million unique TCR sequences made up an early release that covered 500 to 700 HLA-typed donors. The genetic ancestry cluster associated with self-reported Caucasian donors included around four fifths of the roughly 400 genotyped donors. The study aimed to test whether cataloging public T cell receptors could reveal signatures of past pathogen exposure. The study profiled the T cell repertoires of hundreds of subjects by immunosequencing and related them to cytomegalovirus serostatus. Besides the first cohort of under 700 subjects, a separate validation cohort made up of 90 to 150 different subjects was used. To predict cytomegalovirus infection status, the study brought together high-throughput TCR immunosequencing, statistical association of individual TCRs with disease status, and machine learning. To study patterns of TCR occurrence, a later analysis re-analyzed previously published TCR beta repertoires from 666 donors and added high-resolution HLA genotyping. Rather than using new phenotypic data, the later analysis identified candidate immune exposures from TCR beta sequences and from how often those sequences occurred across donors. An earlier analysis of some 600 of the donors applied high-throughput TCR beta sequencing to assess whether each TCR beta V gene segment acted as functional or pseudogenic. Donor age, sex, ethnicity and CMV serostatus were compiled alongside the repertoire data. Genome-wide SNP genotypes for about 65% of the roughly 670 donors were used in a later genetic analysis, which treated that subset as a discovery cohort. All discovery cohort repertoires had been generated on a single sequencing platform. Class I and class II HLA loci were covered by the typing at four-digit resolution. The number of donors typed differed by locus, with roughly 620-640 for A, B, C, DRB1 and DQB1, around 520 for DQA1, 600 to 610 for DPA1, and 450 to 480 for DPB1. Because of strong linkage in the cohort, five DR-DQ haplotypes were treated as single units for association and clustering. On average, around 240,000 unique TCR beta nucleotide sequences were sequenced per donor among a few hundred genotyped donors of the cohort, with roughly a sixth of those sequences being non-productive.

The method behind the library was the immunoSEQ multiplex PCR assay. The multiplex PCR relied on a mix of 60 forward primers for TCR Vbeta segments and 13 reverse primers for TCR Jbeta segments. The CDR3 region of rearranged TCR beta genes was amplified from genomic DNA by a multiplex PCR assay. Amplified TCR beta libraries were sequenced as 87-base-pair reads on the Illumina HiSeq System. Regarding the original processing steps: Across the 670 or so repertoires, a later analysis counted approximately 83 million unique TCR beta chains, 9.5 million to 13 million of which were shared by at least two donors. A nearest-neighbor algorithm error-corrected the raw reads and collapsed the reads into unique sequences, merging closely related sequences to remove PCR and sequencing errors. To assign V, D and J gene segments, CDR3 sequences were aligned to IMGT reference sequences. Each retained sequence needed at least a six-nucleotide match to both a V gene segment and a J gene segment. Rearrangements were classified as productive when the CDR3 lacked stop codons and remained in frame with V and J, and all other rearrangements were classified as non-productive. CDR3 was defined by IMGT convention, running from the second conserved V-encoded cysteine to the conserved J-encoded phenylalanine. Sequences without an unambiguous match to a single V gene segment were excluded from the earlier analysis of several hundred of the donors. In an earlier analysis of 587 of the donors, a V segment was called functional when productive rearrangements were above 56.7%, and segregating when the standard deviation between donors exceeded 5%. A statistical classification framework was developed to diagnose cytomegalovirus status using the catalog of TCR beta chain sequences. V and J gene assignment, in a later analysis, came from comparing TCR nucleotide sequences with IMGT/GENE-DB human TR gene sequences. Using the TCRdist pipeline, a later analysis assigned CDR3 sequences along with most-parsimonious VDJ recombination scenarios. In a later analysis, every TCR beta chain was defined by the combination of its CDR3 amino acid sequence and its V-gene family, and reads without a unique V-gene family were dropped. A later analysis removed nearly 600 highly shared, low-generation-probability nucleotide sequences to deal with suspected cross-contamination and a sequencing artifact. For each public chain, a later analysis derived a clonal expansion index from normalized ranks of inferred template counts within each repertoire. Generation probabilities in a later analysis came from a VDJ recombination model fitted to out-of-frame rearrangements, and those results were checked against IGoR. In a later analysis, TCR-TCR, TCR-HLA and TCR-CMV co-occurrence was scored with hypergeometric tests, and a repertoire-size bias correction was applied to TCR pairs. False discovery rates were estimated in a later analysis by permuting HLA or CMV assignments 20 times. In a later analysis, co-occurring TCRs were grouped using DBSCAN, and TCRdist sequence similarity was added for clustering within HLA-allele-positive subsets. Co-occurrence clustering excluded repertoires with fewer than 30,000 or more than 120,000 public chains, plus five with anomalous nucleotide sharing. TCRdb took this table from immuneACCESS and kept in-frame rearrangements with V and J called. Such tables lack part of the clones; where checked against another copy, unresolved V genes explain under half of the gap, and the rest is unexplained. D and trimming come from the DNA, and the V and J calls and clone size come from that table. The sample table lists fewer than 80,000 clones, approximately 71% of them with a count of one. 20% to 25% of the sample is held by the ten biggest clonotypes.

Study-level results and caveats: A later analysis found that most CMV-associated TCR beta chains appeared HLA-restricted, with HLA associations seemingly driven largely by CMV exposure. While some public TCRs were present in many individuals, most TCR sequences turned up only very rarely across donors. According to the authors, the approach could potentially be generalized to other disease states and immunological phenotypes. A further reported finding was that TCR beta sequences accurately predicted the HLA-A and HLA-B alleles for most subjects in the first cohort. V-gene and J-gene trimming of TCR beta chains was associated with a missense DCLRE1C variant in a later genetic analysis, and the association was replicated in an independent cohort. A few of the identified cytomegalovirus-associated TCR beta chains were confirmed in vitro to be specific for cytomegalovirus antigens. The classifier was reported to diagnose cytomegalovirus status with high specificity and sensitivity in both the original and validation cohorts. Compared with equally common non-associated chains, HLA-associated TCR beta chains in a later analysis were more clonally expanded and had lower generation probabilities. A group of highly shared sequence variants was considered likely to be a technical artifact of the sequencing pipeline. Because the 87-base-pair reads could not distinguish some IMGT-functional V segments, including TRBV6-2 and TRBV6-3, those segments were excluded. Presence/absence analyses assumed roughly uniform sequencing depth across donors, an assumption that may not hold. In an earlier analysis of 450 to 750 of the donors, most TCR beta V segments appeared in productive rearrangements about 90% or about 30% of the time, broadly matching IMGT annotations. When HLA alleles, especially DR and DQ, strongly co-occurred, TCR associations were difficult to assign to individual alleles. The earlier analysis of approximately 560 of the donors excluded roughly 16 rarely observed V segments, including chromosome 9 orphons, because counts were too low. Specific HLA alleles were associated with 15,000 to 20,000 TCR beta sequences at a false discovery rate of 0.05 in a later analysis. HLA typing was unavailable for some donors at each locus, so association tests used only the typed subset. Linkage disequilibrium might explain the correlated functional status among segregating V segments, but an unknown experimental factor could not be ruled out. In a later analysis, the rate of TCR association differed among HLA loci, with DRB1 alleles having the most associated TCRs and HLA-C alleles having the fewest. The only immune exposure information available for the cohort was CMV serostatus. According to a later genetic analysis, donors in an Asian-associated ancestry cluster had fewer N-insertions in productive TCRs than the approximately 700-donor mean. The cohort was sequenced for TCR beta chains only, and without alpha or paired-chain data the features that could be detected were limited. In the study, some 160 TCR beta chains were listed as associated with cytomegalovirus. A later analysis reported that several top co-occurrence clusters appeared linked to parvovirus B19, influenza, CMV and Epstein-Barr virus.

The CDR3 runs 14 residues from the cysteine to the phenylalanine. CDR3 DNA only is kept here, 42 bases in frame from base 1. Sequences WSHSY (CDR1) and SAAADI (CDR2) are obtained from the germline V gene. For this chain, trimming is 0 bases at the V end and 4 bases at the J end, and the number of junction bases without a gene match is 3. A word on this clone: Its specific antigen is unknown. Per-nucleotide qualities are absent, and no much larger clonotype sits a single base away.

The cohort was made up of under 800 healthy bone marrow donors. All cohort members were sampled while nominally healthy, although unrecorded immune exposures were likely present. The donor was CMV seropositive and was included in the group of 250 to 300 seropositive cohort members. A peripheral blood sample was provided by each donor, and peripheral blood mononuclear cells were used for TCR beta sequencing. Genomic DNA was extracted from the blood cell samples with the Qiagen DNeasy Blood Extraction Kit. The TCR comes from a woman aged 35 to 49 in good health and CMV-seropositive. The chain links TRBV10-2 with TRBJ2-7, with 7 bases in between that match TRBD2. The sample comprised PBMCs. The DNA sequence is given as TGCGCCAGCAGTGAGTCCACCGGGGGGTACGAGCAGTACTTC. Translated, it gives CASSESTGGYEQYF.